This is a list of T cell receptor beta chains from one sample in a study of tumor-infiltrating lymphocytes in primary liver carcinoma. MiXCR was run by TCRdb on the multiplex PCR reads, yielding one entry per CDR3 protein. This sample has about 54,000 distinct CDR3 sequences, with roughly 77% found just once. The sequenced material came from liver tumor tissue from sampling region 2. The receptors stem from a man in his forties with primary liver carcinoma and hepatitis B virus infection. Both conserved end residues are part of each CDR3. Fields, in order: D gene, V gene, J gene, CDR3 length, clone size, CDR3 DNA, CDR3 protein. A D gene is named only where the DNA matches it firmly. Not all rows give a size; the values are once, few, many and, for expanded clones, a class.

>TRBD2|TRBV11-1|TRBJ2-2|13|NA
TGTGCCAGCGGCTTACTCCGGAGCGGGGACCTGTTTTTT
CASGLLRSGDLFF
>NA|TRBV6-1|TRBJ2-7|13|NA
TGTGCCAGCAGTGAGGAGTATCAACGAGGGCAATACTTC
CASSEEYQRGQYF
>TRBD2|TRBV30|TRBJ2-3|13|many
TGTGCCTGGGGGACTAGCGGCGCAGATACGCAGTATTTT
CAWGTSGADTQYF
>NA|TRBV12-5|TRBJ2-2|16|NA
TGTGCTAGTGGTCATCCGGGAGCCACGAACACCGGGGAGCTGTTTTTT
CASGHPGATNTGELFF
>NA|TRBV4-1|TRBJ2-1|17|NA
TGCGTCAGCAACCAAGGGCCCACTAACGGGGACTACAATGAGCAGTTCTTC
CVSNQGPTNGDYNEQFF
>TRBD2|TRBV11-1|TRBJ2-1|17|NA
TGTACCGGCAGCCTGGGACTAGCGGGAGAAGTTTACAATGAGCAGTTCTTC
CTGSLGLAGEVYNEQFF
>NA|TRBV7-9|TRBJ1-2|15|many
TGTGCCAGCAGCGCTACTCTTGGGGGGGCTGGTGGCTACACCTTC
CASSATLGGAGGYTF
>NA|TRBV10-1|TRBJ2-2|15|NA
TGCGCCAGCAGTGAAGGCTGGACGAATACCGGGGAGCTGTTTTTT
CASSEGWTNTGELFF
>NA|TRBV7-9|TRBJ2-7|12|many
TGTGCCAGCAGCTCCGACAGAGGCGAGCAGTACTTC
CASSSDRGEQYF
>NA|TRBV6-5|TRBJ2-2|15|NA
TGTGCCAGCAGTAACGCTGTGGACGGCACCGGGGAGCTGTTCTTT
CASSNAVDGTGELFF
>NA|TRBV29-1|TRBJ2-1|10|NA
TGTAGCGGATCGGACAATAAGCAATTCTTC
CSGSDNKQFF
>TRBD2|TRBV14|TRBJ2-3|17|many
TGTGCCAGCAGCCCAGATGTAGCGGGAGTGAGTACAGATACGCAGTATTTT
CASSPDVAGVSTDTQYF
>NA|TRBV6-1|TRBJ1-5|15|NA
TGTGCCAGCAGTGGAGGGGGGGTCCGCAATCAGCCCCAGCATTTT
CASSGGGVRNQPQHF
>TRBD2|TRBV11-2|TRBJ2-2|16|NA
TGTACCAGCAACACTTGGACTAGCGGGGGCACCGGGGAACTGTTTTTT
CTSNTWTSGGTGELFF
>NA|TRBV4-2|TRBJ2-1|16|medium-sized
TGTGCCAGCAGCATCGGGCTTGGGGGCCCCTGGGATGAGCAGTTCTTC
CASSIGLGGPWDEQFF
>NA|TRBV6-5|TRBJ2-7|12|NA
TGTGCCACCAGAAGAGCATCCTACAAGCAGTACTTC
CATRRASYKQYF
>NA|TRBV11-2|TRBJ2-1|12|once
TGTGCCAGCAGCTTGGTCGGAAATGGGCAGTTCTTC
CASSLVGNGQFF
>TRBD2|TRBV4-1|TRBJ2-1|19|many
TGCGCCAGCAGCCAAGATAGGGGGACTAGCGGTCTTCTATACAATGAGCAGTTCTTC
CASSQDRGTSGLLYNEQFF
>TRBD1|TRBV14|TRBJ2-7|15|many
TGTGCCAGCAGCTCCCGGGGACAGGACTCCTACGAGCAGTACTTC
CASSSRGQDSYEQYF
>TRBD1|TRBV6-2/TRBV6-3|TRBJ2-1|14|many
TGTGCCAGCGTCGAGGGGGCCTCCTACAATGAGCAGTTCTTC
CASVEGASYNEQFF
>TRBD1|TRBV29-1|TRBJ1-2|15|NA
TGCAGCGTAGCCGAGACAGGGGGCGCTGCCCATGGCTACACCTTC
CSVAETGGAAHGYTF
>TRBD2|TRBV18|TRBJ2-1|14|NA
TGTGCCAGCTCAGGACTAGCGGGGTCCGCTGAGCAGTTCTTC
CASSGLAGSAEQFF
>NA|TRBV7-9|TRBJ2-1|15|NA
TGTGCCAGCAGCTTTAGCAGGAGCTCCTACAATGAGTATTTCTTC
CASSFSRSSYNEYFF
>TRBD1|TRBV12-3/TRBV12-4|TRBJ1-6|15|NA
TGTGCCGGCAATTCCACGACAGGGCGTAATGCACCCCTCCACTTT
CAGNSTTGRNAPLHF
>TRBD1|TRBV29-1|TRBJ2-1|14|NA
TGCAGCGGAATGCCGGGACAGTGTGTGGATGAGCAGTTCTTC
CSGMPGQCVDEQFF
>NA|TRBV4-1|TRBJ2-7|16|NA
TGCGCCAGCAGACAACTCACTAACCGGAGGACCTACGAGCAGTACTTC
CASRQLTNRRTYEQYF
>TRBD2|TRBV29-1|TRBJ2-2|14|NA
TGCAGGGTTGAAACTAGCGGGAGGCACGGGGAGCTGTTTTTC
CRVETSGRHGELFF
>NA|TRBV10-1|TRBJ2-2|15|once
TGCGCCAGCAGTGAGTCATCGCAGTACCGCGGGGAGCTGTTTTTT
CASSESSQYRGELFF
>NA|TRBV6-5|TRBJ2-2|15|NA
TGTGCCAGCAGTTACTTGAACTCCGGGACCGGGGAGCTGTTTTTT
CASSYLNSGTGELFF
>NA|TRBV4-1|TRBJ2-3|13|few
TGCGCCAGCAGCCCACGGGGCAGAGATACGCAGTATTTT
CASSPRGRDTQYF
>TRBD2|TRBV11-1|TRBJ2-3|17|NA
TGTGCCAGCAGCCTGGGACTAACGGGAGAAGTTGACAATGGGCAGTTCTTT
CASSLGLTGEVDNGQFF
>NA|TRBV20-1|TRBJ2-5|15|many
TGCAGTGCTAGAGACTCGACGGACTTACAAGAGACCCAGTACTTC
CSARDSTDLQETQYF
>NA|TRBV4-1|TRBJ2-5|15|NA
TGCGCTAGCAGTCGAGAAGAGGACAGCCGAGAGACCCAGTACTTC
CASSREEDSRETQYF
>NA|TRBV7-9|TRBJ2-3|14|NA
TGTGCCAGCAGCTTAAGCCAGGACCCAGATACGCAGTATTTT
CASSLSQDPDTQYF
>NA|TRBV11-1|TRBJ2-7|15|once
TGTGCCAGCATCTTCGACGGACAACTCTCCTACGAGCAGTACTTC
CASIFDGQLSYEQYF
>NA|TRBV11-2|TRBJ2-7|15|NA
TGTGCCGGCACTCCCTTGGAAGCGGCCCACTACGAGGAGTACTTC
CAGTPLEAAHYEEYF
>NA|TRBV6-1|TRBJ2-4|13|many
TGTGCCAGCAGTGAAGAGGGGTGGGACATTCAGTACTTC
CASSEEGWDIQYF
>NA|TRBV7-8|TRBJ2-5|14|few
TGTGCCAGCAGCTTAGGGGGTATTCGGAAGACACAGTACTTC
CASSLGGIRKTQYF
>NA|TRBV11-2|TRBJ1-2|14|NA
TGTGCCAGTAGCTCAGGTCCGGTTGTCTATGGGTACACCTTC
CASSSGPVVYGYTF
>NA|TRBV12-3/TRBV12-4|TRBJ2-7|14|many
TGTGCCAGCAGTTTACAGGGGGGGCTCTACGAGCAGTACTTC
CASSLQGGLYEQYF
>TRBD2|TRBV5-4|TRBJ2-1|15|NA
TGTGCCAGCAGCTCGAGACTAGCGGGAGTAGAGACCCAGTTCTTC
CASSSRLAGVETQFF
>NA|TRBV6-6|TRBJ2-1|17|NA
TGTGCCAGCAGTTATGGGGGGGCCAAGGCGTTGACGAATGAGCAGATCTTC
CASSYGGAKALTNEQIF
>NA|TRBV20-1|TRBJ2-3|13|NA
TGCAGTGCGAGCGATCTAGCGTCAGATACGCAGTATTTT
CSASDLASDTQYF
>NA|TRBV10-2|TRBJ2-5|15|NA
TGCGCCAGCAGTGAAGGACTGTCCATCCAAGAGACCCAGTATTTC
CASSEGLSIQETQYF
>TRBD1|TRBV7-9|TRBJ2-7|15|medium-sized
TGTGCCAGCAGCTTTACAGGGGGCGCAATCTACGAGCAGTACTTC
CASSFTGGAIYEQYF
>TRBD2|TRBV6-5|TRBJ2-2|16|once
TGTGCCAGCAGTGAACTTAGCGGGACAAACACCGGGAAGCTTTTTTTT
CASSELSGTNTGKLFF
>NA|TRBV11-2|TRBJ2-5|15|NA
TGTGTCAGCAGCTTAAGGTCCGGGGACGGGGAGACCCAGTGCTTC
CVSSLRSGDGETQCF
>NA|TRBV4-2|TRBJ1-1|14|many
TGTGCCAGCAGGGGTTTACGGGTGAACACTGAAGCTTTCTTT
CASRGLRVNTEAFF